This TCR beta chain was observed in a study of blood T cell repertoires in COVID-19. Clones were sequenced by immunoSEQ multiplex PCR, and TCRdb holds only the in-frame ones, with some missing. Seen here are about 70,000 clones, about 80% observed once, and the top ten hold 15% to 20%. From germline, CDR1 is LNHDA and CDR2 SQIVND (reference sequence). CDR3 length: 15 amino acids. Deletions cut 4 bases from V and 4 bases from J, with 16 bases between. The chain is built from TRBV19 and TRBJ1-1; D unresolved. The TCR was taken from a man between 65 and 79 years old who had recovered from COVID-19. The sample consisted of peripheral blood. The CDR3 reads CASSTQSGRGTEAFF. In DNA form, the CDR3 reads TGTGCCAGTAGTACCCAGTCTGGGCGGGGCACTGAAGCTTTCTTT.